These 13 T cell receptor beta chains were all obtained from the same sample, sequenced in a study of vaccination effects on CD4 cells after COVID-19 (dated by TCRdb to the early 2020s). No antigens are known for them. Receptor libraries were prepared by the immunoSEQ multiplex PCR assay. TCRdb took over this immuneACCESS table, retaining in-frame rearrangements with V and J assigned. Such tables are incomplete; in checked studies, under half of the missing clones stem from an unresolved V gene, and the remainder is unexplained. For this sample there are about 72,000 clones; approximately 77% appear just once. In total, the top ten clones hold around 2% of the sample. After more than nine days of culture, CD4+ T cells were isolated with the EasySep CD4+ T cell isolation kit. Sequenced here: CD4+ T cells from PBMCs cultured without peptide, sampled before COVID-19 vaccination. Receptors were obtained from a human donor who received a COVID-19 vaccine.

The chain is built from TRBV3-1 (or the pseudogene TRBV3-2) and TRBJ1-2; no reliable D call. V was shortened by 6 bases and J by 2 bases, with 7 bases between the two germline ends. This CDR3 is built from 12 residues. Germline V CDR1 and CDR2: LGHDT, YNNKEL (reference sequence). This CDR3 reads CASRGGNYGYTF. The CDR3 DNA is TGTGCCAGCAGAGGCGGAAACTATGGCTACACCTTC.

V and J are TRBV10-1 and TRBJ2-7; TRBD1 aligns across 10 bases. Germline CDR1 and CDR2: WNHNN and SYGVQD (reference sequence). The CDR3 is 14 amino acids. The J segment lost 5 bases and the V segment lost 8 bases, leaving 9 bases of the junction unmatched. CDR3 protein: CASPLDRGPHEQYV. DNA of the CDR3: TGCGCCAGCCCTCTAGACAGGGGGCCGCACGAGCAGTACGTC.

The CDR3 reads CASSVNQGIGELFF. The CDR3 DNA is TGCGCCAGCAGTGTCAACCAGGGAATCGGGGAGCTGTTTTTT. The V gene is TRBV10-1, the J gene TRBJ2-2; TRBD1 is a possible D gene (5 bases). The CDR3 length is 14 residues. Trimming cost V 4 bases and J 7 bases, with 13 bases left between them. Per the germline V gene, CDR1 is WNHNN and CDR2 is SYGVQD (reference sequence).

This clone showed up just a few times. The genes are TRBV27 and TRBJ2-5, with TRBD2 matching 14 bases. The trim removed 0 bases at V and 5 bases at J, leaving 5 bases unmatched. The CDR3 covers 17 residues. CDR1 MNHEY and CDR2 SMNVEV come from the germline V gene (reference sequence). DNA of the CDR3: TGTGCCAGCAGTTTATCGGGGACTAGCGGGGGTGGGGAGACCCAGTACTTC. It yields the protein CASSLSGTSGGGETQYF.

The chain has TRBV6-5 and TRBJ1-6, with D possibly matching TRBD1 (5 bases). This CDR3 spans 13 amino acids. The V gene lost 2 bases and the J gene lost 6 bases, with 5 bases spanning the gap. Germline lookup yields CDR1 MNHEY and CDR2 SVGAGI. CDR3 residues: CASSYRGNSPLHF. The CDR3 bases are TGTGCCAGCAGTTACAGGGGTAATTCACCCCTCCACTTT.

This clone occurred once. CDR3 sequence: CASSLSIPNEKLFF. In DNA form, the CDR3 reads TGTGCCAGCAGCTTAAGTATCCCTAATGAAAAACTGTTTTTT. This chain uses TRBV7-9 with TRBJ1-4; D uncertain. CDR1 is SEHNR and CDR2 is FQNEAQ in the germline V gene (reference sequence). V was cut by 2 bases and J by 3 bases, with 7 bases left in between. This CDR3 contains 14 residues.

The chain has TRBV19 and TRBJ1-1; the D gene is possibly TRBD1 (6 bases). The V gene lost 10 bases and the J gene lost 7 bases, with 22 bases spanning the gap. The CDR3 has 14 amino acids. The germline gives CDR1 LNHDA, CDR2 SQIVND (reference sequence). DNA for the CDR3: TGTGCCACTGAACTAACCGGGACAAAGCATGAAGCTTTCTTT. This sequence encodes CATELTGTKHEAFF.

The V call is TRBV5-1, the J call TRBJ2-3; D ambiguous. This CDR3 is 15 amino acids long. Trimming removed 4 bases at V and 1 base at J, with 13 bases between. The germline V gene encodes CDR1 SGHRS and CDR2 YFSETQ. In DNA form, the CDR3 reads TGCGCCAGCAGCCCCCTAGGGAAGGGCACAGATACGCAGTATTTT. Translation: CASSPLGKGTDTQYF.

The J gene is TRBJ2-3, the V gene TRBV3-1 (or the pseudogene TRBV3-2), with 10 bases identical to TRBD2. This CDR3 has 16 residues. Germline V CDR1 and CDR2: LGHDT, YNNKEL (reference sequence). The ends lost 0 bases at V and 6 bases at J; junction bases unmatched: 6. The CDR3 is CASSQENSGGADTQYF. The CDR3 nucleotides read TGTGCCAGCAGCCAAGAGAACAGCGGGGGGGCCGATACGCAGTATTTT.

This clone was observed a single time. This chain joins TRBV27 and TRBJ1-3; no clear D gene. The germline CDR1 and CDR2 sequences are MNHEY and SMNVEV (reference sequence). The CDR3 has 14 amino acids. Trimming left V 1 base short and J 0 bases short, with 4 bases between. The chain's CDR3 is CASSLYGSGNTIYF. The CDR3 nucleotides are TGTGCCAGCAGTTTATACGGCTCTGGAAACACCATATATTTT.

As DNA, the CDR3 is TGTGCCAGCAGCTTCTCTGAGACCCAGTACTTC. Its protein product is CASSFSETQYF. V and J are TRBV7-8 and TRBJ2-5; D is unclear. The V end was cut by 3 bases, the J end by 5 bases, with 4 bases between. Germline values: CDR1 SGHVS, CDR2 FQNEAQ. There are 11 residues in the CDR3.

The chain is built from TRBV9 and TRBJ2-2; D call uncertain. Germline V gene lookup returns CDR1 SGDLS and CDR2 YYNGEE. Between the trimmed V and J ends, which lost 0 bases and 1 base, there was a span of 10 bases. CDR3 size: 16 residues. CDR3 sequence (DNA): TGTGCCAGCAGCGTAGGTGCCACTGAGAACACCGGGGAGCTGTTTTTT. Encoded protein: CASSVGATENTGELFF.

The rearrangement joins TRBV3-1 (or the pseudogene TRBV3-2) to TRBJ2-2, with 7 bases identical to TRBD2. The CDR3 consists of 16 residues. The J segment lost 7 bases and the V segment lost 5 bases, leaving 13 bases of the junction unmatched. From germline, CDR1 is LGHDT and CDR2 YNNKEL (reference sequence). The CDR3 protein is CASSFSRGGGIGELFF. CDR3 bases: TGTGCCAGCAGCTTTTCCCGTGGCGGGGGTATCGGGGAGCTGTTTTTT.